What follows is one T cell receptor beta chain and its context. The data originate from a study of radiation and T cells in renal cell carcinoma. Assay used: immunoSEQ multiplex PCR; TCRdb lists only in-frame clones, some missing. The data show around 75,000 clones, around 80% seen once. Germline loops: CDR1 SGHTA, CDR2 FQGNSA. Trimming cost V 4 bases and J 9 bases; bases outside gene matches: 8. The CDR3 covers 15 residues. Time point in this sample: blood 2 weeks post-SBRT. Treatment given: 15 Gy SBRT to primary tumor, nephrectomy 4 weeks later. Radiation-treated patients gave blood at baseline, week 2 and week 4.

This clonotype originated in a man in his fifties or sixties with renal cell carcinoma. The specimen was blood, collected from a patient whose treatment included radiotherapy and nephrectomy. The rearrangement links TRBV7-2 to TRBJ2-1; the match to TRBD1 covers 11 bases. CDR3 coding DNA: TGTGCCAGCAGCTCCGGACAGGGGGCTATAGGTGAGCAGTTCTTC. Translating gives CASSSGQGAIGEQFF.